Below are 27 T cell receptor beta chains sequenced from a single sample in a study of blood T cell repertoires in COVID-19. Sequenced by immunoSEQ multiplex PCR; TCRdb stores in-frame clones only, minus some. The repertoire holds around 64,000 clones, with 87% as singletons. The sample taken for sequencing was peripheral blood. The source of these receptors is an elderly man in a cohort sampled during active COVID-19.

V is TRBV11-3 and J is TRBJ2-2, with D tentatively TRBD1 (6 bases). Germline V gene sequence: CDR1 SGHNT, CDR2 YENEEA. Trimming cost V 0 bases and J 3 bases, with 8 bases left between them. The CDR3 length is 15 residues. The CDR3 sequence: CASSLEGADTGELFF. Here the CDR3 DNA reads TGTGCCAGCAGCTTAGAGGGGGCCGACACCGGGGAGCTGTTTTTT.

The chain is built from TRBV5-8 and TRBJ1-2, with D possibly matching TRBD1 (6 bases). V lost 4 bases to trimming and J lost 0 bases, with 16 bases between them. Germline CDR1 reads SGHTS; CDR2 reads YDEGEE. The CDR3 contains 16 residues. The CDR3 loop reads CASSKPGTQANYGYTF. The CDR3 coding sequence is TGTGCCAGCAGCAAACCCGGGACACAAGCTAACTATGGCTACACCTTC.

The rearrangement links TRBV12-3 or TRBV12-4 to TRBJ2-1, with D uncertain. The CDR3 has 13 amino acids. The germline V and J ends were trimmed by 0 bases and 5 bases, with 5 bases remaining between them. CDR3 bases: TGTGCCAGCAGTTTAGCGGGCGACAATGAGCAGTTCTTC. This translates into CASSLAGDNEQFF.

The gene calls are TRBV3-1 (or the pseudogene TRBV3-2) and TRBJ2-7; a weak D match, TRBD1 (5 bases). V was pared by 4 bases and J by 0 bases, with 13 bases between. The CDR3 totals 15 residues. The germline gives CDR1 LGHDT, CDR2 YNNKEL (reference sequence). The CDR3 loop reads CASSRPGRASYEQYF. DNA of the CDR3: TGTGCCAGCAGCCGACCCGGCAGGGCCTCCTACGAGCAGTACTTC.

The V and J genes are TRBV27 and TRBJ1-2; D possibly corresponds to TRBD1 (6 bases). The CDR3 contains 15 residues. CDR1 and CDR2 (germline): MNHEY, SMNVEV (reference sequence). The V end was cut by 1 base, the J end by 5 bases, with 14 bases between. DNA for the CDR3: TGTGCCAGCAGTTTATATCAGGGGTTAGGGTATGGCTACACCTTC. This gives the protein CASSLYQGLGYGYTF.

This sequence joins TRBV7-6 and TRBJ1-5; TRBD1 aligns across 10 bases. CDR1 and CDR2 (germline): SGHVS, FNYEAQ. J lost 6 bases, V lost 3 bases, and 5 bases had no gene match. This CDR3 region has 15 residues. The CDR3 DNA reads TGTGCCAGCAGCTTGGAGACAGGGGGCTTTCAGCCCCAGCATTTT. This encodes CASSLETGGFQPQHF.

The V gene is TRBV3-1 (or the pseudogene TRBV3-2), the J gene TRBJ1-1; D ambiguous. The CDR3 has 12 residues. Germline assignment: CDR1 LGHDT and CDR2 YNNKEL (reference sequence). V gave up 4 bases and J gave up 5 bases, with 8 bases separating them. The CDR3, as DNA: TGTGCCAGCAGCCCCGGGGAGACTGAAGCTTTCTTT. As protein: CASSPGETEAFF.

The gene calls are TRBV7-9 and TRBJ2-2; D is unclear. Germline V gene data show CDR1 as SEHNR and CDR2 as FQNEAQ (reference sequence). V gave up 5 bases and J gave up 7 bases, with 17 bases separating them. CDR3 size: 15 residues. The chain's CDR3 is CASSPKRPEVGELFF. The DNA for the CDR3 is TGTGCCAGCAGCCCCAAAAGGCCCGAGGTCGGGGAGCTGTTTTTT.

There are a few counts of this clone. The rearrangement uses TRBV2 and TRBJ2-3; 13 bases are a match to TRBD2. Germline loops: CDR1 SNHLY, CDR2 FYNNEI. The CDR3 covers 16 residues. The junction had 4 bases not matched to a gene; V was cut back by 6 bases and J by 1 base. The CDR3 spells CASSPGLAGGTDTQYF. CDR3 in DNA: TGTGCCAGCAGCCCCGGACTAGCGGGGGGCACAGATACGCAGTATTTT.

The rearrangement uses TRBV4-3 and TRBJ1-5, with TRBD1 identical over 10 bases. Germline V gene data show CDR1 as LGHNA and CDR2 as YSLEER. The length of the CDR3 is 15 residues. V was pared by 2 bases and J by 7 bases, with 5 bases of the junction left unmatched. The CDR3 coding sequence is TGCGCCAGCAGCCAATCTACGACAGGGGGCCAGCCCCAGCATTTT. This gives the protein CASSQSTTGGQPQHF.

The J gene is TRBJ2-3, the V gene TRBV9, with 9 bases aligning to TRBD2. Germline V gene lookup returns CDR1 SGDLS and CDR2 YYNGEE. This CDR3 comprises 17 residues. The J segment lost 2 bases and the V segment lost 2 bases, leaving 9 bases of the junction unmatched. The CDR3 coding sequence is TGTGCCAGCAGCGTGGGGATAGCGGGAGTCCTCACAGATACGCAGTATTTT. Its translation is CASSVGIAGVLTDTQYF.

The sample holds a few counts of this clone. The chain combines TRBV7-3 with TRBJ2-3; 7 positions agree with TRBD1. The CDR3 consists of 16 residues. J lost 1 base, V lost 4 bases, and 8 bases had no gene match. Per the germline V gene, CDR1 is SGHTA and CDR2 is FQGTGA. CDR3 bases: TGTGCCAGCAGCTCCCAAGGGGGCGCCGGCACAGATACGCAGTATTTT. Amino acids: CASSSQGGAGTDTQYF.

In DNA, the CDR3 is TGTGCCAGTAGTTCGCTCAGGGGGAACTATGGCTACACCTTC. This encodes CASSSLRGNYGYTF. V usage is TRBV19 and J usage is TRBJ1-2, with TRBD1 matching over 7 bases. The germline gives CDR1 LNHDA, CDR2 SQIVND (reference sequence). The V and J ends lost 5 bases and 2 bases, in that order; junction bases with no gene match: 5. This CDR3 spans 14 amino acids.

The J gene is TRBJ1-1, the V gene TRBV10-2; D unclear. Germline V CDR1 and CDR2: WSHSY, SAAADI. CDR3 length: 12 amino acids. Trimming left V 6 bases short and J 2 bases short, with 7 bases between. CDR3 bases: TGCGCCAGCAGGCCGGTTAACACTGAAGCTTTCTTT. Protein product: CASRPVNTEAFF.

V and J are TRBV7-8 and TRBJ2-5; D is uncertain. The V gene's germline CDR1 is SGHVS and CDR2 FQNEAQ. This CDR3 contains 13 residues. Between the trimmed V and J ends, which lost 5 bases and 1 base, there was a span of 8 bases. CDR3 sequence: CASSLSSQETQYF. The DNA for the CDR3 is TGTGCCAGCAGCCTAAGCTCCCAAGAGACCCAGTACTTC.

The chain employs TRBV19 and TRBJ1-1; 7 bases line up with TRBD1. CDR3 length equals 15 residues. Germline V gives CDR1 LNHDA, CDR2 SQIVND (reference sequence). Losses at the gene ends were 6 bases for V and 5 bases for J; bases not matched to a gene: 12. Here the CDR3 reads CASRRGAGGRTEAFF. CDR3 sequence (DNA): TGTGCCAGTAGACGCGGCGCAGGGGGTAGAACTGAAGCTTTCTTT.

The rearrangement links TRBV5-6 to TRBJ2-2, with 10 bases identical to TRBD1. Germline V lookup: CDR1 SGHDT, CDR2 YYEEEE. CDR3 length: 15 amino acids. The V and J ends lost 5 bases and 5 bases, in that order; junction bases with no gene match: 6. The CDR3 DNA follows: TGTGCCAGCAGTTCCCGGGACAGGGGAACCGGGGAGCTGTTTTTT. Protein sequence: CASSSRDRGTGELFF.

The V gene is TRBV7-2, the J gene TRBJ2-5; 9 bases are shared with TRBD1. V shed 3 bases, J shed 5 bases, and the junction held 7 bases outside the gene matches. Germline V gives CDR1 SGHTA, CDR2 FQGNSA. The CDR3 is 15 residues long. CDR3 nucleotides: TGTGCCAGCAGCTTGAGACAGGGGGGTTTTGAGACCCAGTACTTC. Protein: CASSLRQGGFETQYF.

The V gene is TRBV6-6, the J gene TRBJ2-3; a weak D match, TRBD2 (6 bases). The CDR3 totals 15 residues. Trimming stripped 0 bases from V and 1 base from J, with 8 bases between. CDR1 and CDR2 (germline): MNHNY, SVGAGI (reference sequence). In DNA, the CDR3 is TGTGCCAGCAGTTACTCGTCGGGGGGCACAGATACGCAGTATTTT. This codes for CASSYSSGGTDTQYF.

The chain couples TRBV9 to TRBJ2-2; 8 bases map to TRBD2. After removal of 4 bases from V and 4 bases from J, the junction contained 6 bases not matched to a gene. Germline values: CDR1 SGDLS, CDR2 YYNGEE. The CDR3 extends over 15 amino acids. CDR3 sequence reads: CASSSGRGATGELFF. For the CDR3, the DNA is TGTGCCAGCAGCTCAGGGCGGGGGGCCACCGGGGAGCTGTTTTTT.

The CDR3 spells CSALLGQGGYEQYF. CDR3 coding DNA: TGCAGCGCTCTTTTAGGACAGGGAGGCTACGAGCAGTACTTC. The J gene is TRBJ2-7, the V gene TRBV29-1, with TRBD1 matching over 8 bases. The CDR3 covers 14 residues. After removal of 7 bases from V and 3 bases from J, the junction contained 11 bases not matched to a gene. Germline V gene sequence: CDR1 SQVTM, CDR2 ANQGSEA.

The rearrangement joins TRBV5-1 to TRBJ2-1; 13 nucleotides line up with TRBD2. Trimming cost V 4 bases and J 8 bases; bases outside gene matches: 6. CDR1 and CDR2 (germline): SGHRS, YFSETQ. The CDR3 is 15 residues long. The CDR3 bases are TGCGCCAGCAGCAGGACTAGCGGGAGATTATATGAGCAGTTCTTC. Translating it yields CASSRTSGRLYEQFF.

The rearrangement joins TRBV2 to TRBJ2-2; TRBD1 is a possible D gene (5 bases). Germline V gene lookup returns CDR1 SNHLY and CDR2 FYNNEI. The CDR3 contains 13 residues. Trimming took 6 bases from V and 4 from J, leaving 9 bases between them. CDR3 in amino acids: CASSLDSTGELFF. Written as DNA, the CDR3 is TGTGCCAGCAGCCTCGACAGCACCGGGGAGCTGTTTTTT.

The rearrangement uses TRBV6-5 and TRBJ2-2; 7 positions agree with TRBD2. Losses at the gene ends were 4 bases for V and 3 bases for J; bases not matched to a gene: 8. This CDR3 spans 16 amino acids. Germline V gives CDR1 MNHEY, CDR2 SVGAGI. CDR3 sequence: CASSSGLVQYTGELFF. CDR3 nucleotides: TGTGCCAGCAGTTCTGGACTAGTTCAATACACCGGGGAGCTGTTTTTT.

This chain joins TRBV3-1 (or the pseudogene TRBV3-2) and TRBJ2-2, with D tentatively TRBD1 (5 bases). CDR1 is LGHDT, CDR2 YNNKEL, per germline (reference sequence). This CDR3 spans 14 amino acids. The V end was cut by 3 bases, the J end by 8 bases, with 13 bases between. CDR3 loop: CASSHRQRQGELFF. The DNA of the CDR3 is TGTGCCAGCAGCCATCGACAGCGTCAGGGGGAGCTGTTTTTT.

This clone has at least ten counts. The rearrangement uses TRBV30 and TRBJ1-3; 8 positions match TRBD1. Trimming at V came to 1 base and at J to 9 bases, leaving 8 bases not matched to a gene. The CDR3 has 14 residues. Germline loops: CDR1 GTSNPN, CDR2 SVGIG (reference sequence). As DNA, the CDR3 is TGTGCCTGGAGTGGCGGACAGGGTCGCGGCACCATATATTTT. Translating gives CAWSGGQGRGTIYF.

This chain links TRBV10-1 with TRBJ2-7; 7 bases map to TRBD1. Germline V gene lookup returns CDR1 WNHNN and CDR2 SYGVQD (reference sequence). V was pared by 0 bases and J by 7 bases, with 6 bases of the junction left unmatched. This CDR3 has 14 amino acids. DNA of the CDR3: TGCGCCAGCAGTGAGTCGGGACAGACGGGAGAGCAGTACTTC. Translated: CASSESGQTGEQYF.